This T cell receptor (beta chain) was recovered during a study of T cell responses to AZD1222 COVID-19 vaccine. The CDR3 has 11 residues. V shed 6 bases and J shed 5 bases, with 7 bases lying between them. Libraries were prepared by immunoSEQ multiplex PCR; TCRdb keeps only in-frame clonotypes and omits some of them. The repertoire holds 130,000 or so clones, with around 90% as singletons. This receptor was obtained from an adult in good health. V usage is TRBV12-3 or TRBV12-4 and J usage is TRBJ2-5; either TRBD1 or TRBD2 may supply D (5 bases each). Sequences were derived from peripheral blood, sampled on day 0 of AZD1222 vaccination. CDR3 in amino acids: CASSWGETQYF. In DNA form, the CDR3 reads TGTGCCAGCAGCTGGGGGGAGACCCAGTACTTC.